This TCR beta chain was obtained from a study of blood T cells in healthy people across ages. General study points: Fewer expanded clones and more diversity marked long-lived versus aged donors. Per million T cells, TCR beta diversity dropped roughly linearly as age increased.

CDR3 length: 15 residues. Germline CDR1 and CDR2: SGDLS and YYNGEE. Each individual donor underwent a draw of ten milliliters of peripheral blood. Through a sample-barcoded 5' primer and a J-beta primer mix, a second PCR was run for about 6 to 11 cycles. TCRdb called the 5' RACE reads again in MiXCR, with one record for every CDR3 protein. The sample yields about 1.4 million distinct CDR3 sequences, almost 60% seen once. On this clonotype itself: Antigen: not known. The germline gene is not matched at one end of the junction; a read error may be the cause.

V gene TRBV9 combines with J gene TRBJ2-2; tentatively, D is TRBD2 (6 bases). The source material was blood. This sequence was found in a man aged 18 to 30 in good health. CDR3 DNA: TGTGCCAGCAGAGTAGCGGCGACGAACACCGGGGAGCTGTTTTTT. Translating it yields CASRVAATNTGELFF. Variable domain in full (rest from reference TRBV9 and TRBJ2-2): DSGVTQTPKHLITATGQRVTLRCSPRSGDLSVYWYQQSLDQGLQFLIQYYNGEERAKGNILERFSAQQFPDLHSELNLSSLELGDSALYFCASRVAATNTGELFFGEGSRLTVL.